The clone carrying this TCR beta chain has a handful of counts. Its target is unknown. Time point in this sample: patch test 3, about 24 weeks after DPC sensitization. The treatment denotes: therapeutic diphenylcyclopropenone sensitization with weekly scalp DPC. Per the original data handling: TCR counts had a median of about 100,000 per sample and spanned 23,224 to 690,600. Using its own MiXCR run on the RACE reads, TCRdb lists one record per CDR3 protein. It is TCRdb's table, rather than the study itself, that gives the V and J calls and clone size. The data show 95,000 to 150,000 distinct CDR3 sequences, approximately 10% seen once. This sample was taken from a study of human T cells and chemical hapten exposure. Study in general: Sensitization applied 2% DPC to about 2 cm by about 2 cm of upper inner arm skin.

Findings of the study overall: No shift was seen in TCRs above 1 in 1000 frequency with DPC sensitization.

This receptor was obtained from a woman aged 45 to 65 with alopecia areata. Some clones in this sample may be carry-over from other donors' samples. The sequencing used whole blood, collected in connection with sensitization to the hapten diphenylcyclopropenone (DPC).

The CDR3 sequence is CASSQGLAGETGELFF. CDR3 nucleotides: TGTGCCAGCAGCCAGGGGCTAGCGGGGGAAACCGGGGAGCTGTTTTTT. The V gene is TRBV3-1, the J gene TRBJ2-2; 10 nucleotides line up with TRBD2. Germline lookup yields CDR1 LGHDT and CDR2 YNNKEL (reference sequence). This CDR3 is 16 amino acids long. V lost 3 bases, J lost 5 bases, and 6 bases stayed unmatched.